This note documents a single TCR beta chain sequence. The table came from immunoSEQ multiplex PCR; TCRdb's copy has only in-frame clones and leaves some out. The repertoire has tens of thousands of clones, roughly nine tenths of them found once; the top ten carry around 4.8%. Germline CDR1 reads SGHNT; CDR2 reads YYREEE (reference sequence). The CDR3 is 16 amino acids. V was pared by 4 bases and J by 2 bases, with 13 bases between. The entry originates in a study of a mutant IDH1 vaccine in newly diagnosed glioma. About the study: Males made up about 60% and females approximately 40% of treated patients, whose mean age was around 41 years. Therapy received beforehand was radiotherapy, temozolomide, or both, with most patients given both.

The time point here: baseline, week 1 (first vaccination visit). Treatment meaning: pre-vaccination baseline after standard-of-care therapy. The chain has TRBV5-4 and TRBJ2-6; the D gene is possibly TRBD1 (6 bases). The sequence was obtained from a woman in her 40s with glioma. The sample consisted of PBMCs, taken from a glioma patient treated with radiotherapy, temozolomide or both. The CDR3 nucleotides are TGTGCCAGCAGCGTCTACAGGGTTGCTGGGGCCAACGTCCTGACTTTC. It specifies CASSVYRVAGANVLTF.